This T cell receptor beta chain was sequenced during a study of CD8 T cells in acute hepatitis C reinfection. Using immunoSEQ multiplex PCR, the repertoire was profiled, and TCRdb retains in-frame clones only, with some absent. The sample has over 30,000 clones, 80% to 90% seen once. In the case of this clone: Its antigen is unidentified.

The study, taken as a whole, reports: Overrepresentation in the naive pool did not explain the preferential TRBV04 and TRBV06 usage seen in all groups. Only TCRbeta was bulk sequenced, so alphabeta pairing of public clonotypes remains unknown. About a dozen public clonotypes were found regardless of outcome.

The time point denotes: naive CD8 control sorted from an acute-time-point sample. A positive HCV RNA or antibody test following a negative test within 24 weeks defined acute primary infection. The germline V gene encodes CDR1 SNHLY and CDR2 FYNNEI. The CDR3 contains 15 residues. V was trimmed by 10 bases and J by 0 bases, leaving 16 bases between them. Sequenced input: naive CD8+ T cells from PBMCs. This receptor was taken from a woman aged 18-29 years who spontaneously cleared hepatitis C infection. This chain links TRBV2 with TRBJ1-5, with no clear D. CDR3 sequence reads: CATTLGTDSNQPQHF. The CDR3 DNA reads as TGTGCCACAACCCTTGGCACAGATAGCAATCAGCCCCAGCATTTT.